This passage covers 28 T cell receptor beta chains from one sample sequenced in a study of CD4+ T cells in melanoma. Produced via immunoSEQ multiplex PCR; TCRdb's table is partial and in-frame only. The sample has about 11,000 clones; 66% are singletons. Material for sequencing was cells from a culture (not recorded whether cultured in vitro). The receptors were gathered from a human donor with melanoma.

This clone is medium-sized (0.01 to 0.1%). The sample contains more than one DNA sequence encoding this CDR3. The genes are TRBV7-2 and TRBJ1-5; D remains ambiguous. The germline CDR1 and CDR2 sequences are SGHTA and FQGNSA. V dropped 6 bases and J dropped 3 bases, with 9 bases sitting between them. The CDR3 extends over 13 amino acids. The CDR3 sequence: CASRRGNNQPQHF. In DNA form, the CDR3 reads TGTGCCAGCAGACGTGGTAACAATCAGCCCCAGCATTTT.

The rearrangement uses TRBV6-1 and TRBJ2-1; 10 nucleotides align to TRBD2. Germline V lookup: CDR1 MNHNS, CDR2 SASEGT. Unmatched junction bases numbered 5, after V lost 1 base and J lost 2 bases. This CDR3 is 17 amino acids long. CDR3 DNA: TGTGCCAGCAGTGAAGGGGCTAGCGGGGGCCCCTACAATGAGCAGTTCTTC. Encoded protein: CASSEGASGGPYNEQFF.

CDR3 in DNA: TGTGCCTGGAGTACGTTTCCAGTCTCCAAAAACATTCAGTACTTC. This codes for CAWSTFPVSKNIQYF. The chain joins TRBV30 to TRBJ2-4; D is ambiguous. V lost 2 bases and J 2 bases, leaving 13 bases between the germline ends. CDR3 length: 15 amino acids. Per germline, CDR1 GTSNPN and CDR2 SVGIG (reference sequence). The full variable domain, in which reference TRBV30 and TRBJ2-4 provide the parts outside the CDR3, is SQTIHQWPATLVQPVGSPLSLECTVEGTSNPNLYWYRQAAGRGLQLLFYSVGIGQISSEVPQNLSASRPQDRQFILSSKKLLLSDSGFYLCAWSTFPVSKNIQYFGAGTRLSVL.

V usage is TRBV7-9 and J usage is TRBJ1-2; 8 bases are a match to TRBD1. V shed 8 bases and J 5 bases; nucleotides not matched to a gene: 10. The CDR3 runs to 14 residues. CDR1 and CDR2 (germline): SEHNR, FQNEAQ (reference sequence). CDR3 region: CASGRGQGPYGYTF. The CDR3 DNA follows: TGTGCCAGCGGCAGAGGACAGGGTCCATATGGCTACACCTTC.

The chain has TRBV19 and TRBJ1-1; D gene uncertain. Trimming stripped 10 bases from V and 4 bases from J, with 16 bases between. Germline CDR1 LNHDA, CDR2 SQIVND (reference sequence). The CDR3 consists of 13 residues. CDR3 sequence reads: CATRPGEFTEAFF. DNA for the CDR3: TGTGCCACCCGACCCGGAGAGTTCACTGAAGCTTTCTTT.

V and J are TRBV18 and TRBJ2-1, with D possibly being TRBD2 (5 bases). V was shortened by 3 bases and J by 8 bases, with 14 bases between the two germline ends. This CDR3 contains 14 residues. Germline CDR1 is KGHSH and CDR2 is LQKENI. CDR3 DNA sequence: TGTGCCAGCTCACCGAAGCGGACCCCTGATGAGCAGTTCTTC. Encoded protein: CASSPKRTPDEQFF.

The chain combines TRBV5-5 with TRBJ1-5; D remains unclear. V gave up 4 bases and J gave up 4 bases, with 6 bases separating them. The CDR3 loop spans 12 amino acids. Germline values: CDR1 SGHKS, CDR2 YYEKEE (reference sequence). The CDR3 here is CASSPLNQPQHF. The DNA for the CDR3 is TGTGCCAGCAGCCCACTGAATCAGCCCCAGCATTTT.

The V and J genes are TRBV6-6 and TRBJ2-3, with D unresolved. The germline V gene has CDR1 MNHNY and CDR2 SVGAGI (reference sequence). The CDR3 sequence is 13 residues long. Deletions cut 0 bases from V and 5 bases from J, with 6 bases between. Here the CDR3 reads CASSYSSLDTQYF. The CDR3 DNA reads as TGTGCCAGCAGTTACTCTAGCCTAGATACGCAGTATTTT.

In nucleotides, the CDR3 is TGTGCCAGCAGCTATAGGGGGGACACCGGGGAGCTGTTTTTT. Its translation: CASSYRGDTGELFF. The chain recombines TRBV7-9 with TRBJ2-2, with D possibly being TRBD1 or TRBD2 (6 bases each). Germline V gene sequence: CDR1 SEHNR, CDR2 FQNEAQ (reference sequence). The V end lost 4 bases, the J end lost 3 bases, and 9 bases lay between the germline ends. The CDR3 is made up of 14 amino acids.

To note about this clone: The junction shows a germline mismatch at one end, possibly a read error. The chain carries TRBV7-7 and TRBJ2-5; TRBD1 agrees at 7 bases. Germline V gives CDR1 SSHAT, CDR2 FNYEAQ (reference sequence). This CDR3 spans 15 amino acids. CDR3 sequence reads: CASSLGPTGQETQYF. The CDR3 DNA reads as TGTGCTAGCAGCTTAGGTCCGACAGGGCAAGAGACCCAGTACTTC.

The chain couples TRBV4-1 to TRBJ2-7; D might be TRBD2 (6 bases). The CDR3 spans 17 residues. Trimming took off 4 bases at V and 6 bases at J, with 25 bases between the two ends. CDR1 is MGHRA and CDR2 is YSYEKL in the germline V gene. DNA for the CDR3: TGCGCCAGCAGCCTCAACTGCCGGGACTTCCCGGGGTGCGAGCAGTACTTC. This translates into CASSLNCRDFPGCEQYF.

The chain links TRBV6-1 to TRBJ1-5, with D possibly matching TRBD1 (6 bases). Germline V gene lookup returns CDR1 MNHNS and CDR2 SASEGT. The CDR3 extends over 20 amino acids. Trimming took 1 base from V and 6 from J, leaving 28 bases between them. Written as DNA, the CDR3 is TGTGCCAGCAGTGAAGGCCGGGACACCAAGAAGGAGATCAGTGGTCAGCCCCAGCATTTT. This translates into CASSEGRDTKKEISGQPQHF.

This chain uses TRBV7-9 with TRBJ2-3; the match to TRBD2 covers 8 bases. The V gene's germline CDR1 is SEHNR and CDR2 FQNEAQ (reference sequence). The trim removed 2 bases at V and 3 bases at J, leaving 7 bases unmatched. The CDR3 extends over 16 amino acids. The CDR3 here is CASSLRGGLGTDTQYF. As DNA, the CDR3 is TGTGCCAGCAGCTTACGGGGGGGCCTGGGTACAGATACGCAGTATTTT.

The CDR3 loop is CASSQPSRADYGYTF. The CDR3 nucleotides are TGTGCCAGCAGTCAACCATCGAGGGCGGACTATGGCTACACCTTC. This sequence joins TRBV6-5 and TRBJ1-2, with unresolved D. Germline CDR1 MNHEY, CDR2 SVGAGI. V shed 5 bases and J shed 3 bases, with 16 bases lying between them. The CDR3 runs to 15 residues.

The chain uses TRBV5-1 and TRBJ2-1; 12 positions agree with TRBD1. Looked up from germline, CDR1 is SGHRS and CDR2 is YFSETQ. The trim removed 4 bases at V and 4 bases at J, leaving 6 bases unmatched. This CDR3 has 16 amino acids. The CDR3 sequence is CASSRGQGASYNEQFF. CDR3 coding DNA: TGCGCCAGCAGCAGGGGACAGGGGGCTTCATACAATGAGCAGTTCTTC.

This clone was picked up a small number of times. The chain joins TRBV19 to TRBJ1-1, with D uncertain. The CDR3 covers 14 residues. Trimming took off 7 bases at V and 8 bases at J, with 20 bases between the two ends. Germline-derived CDR1 and CDR2 are LNHDA and SQIVND (reference sequence). The CDR3 spells CASMESWVFREAFF. CDR3 DNA sequence: TGTGCCAGTATGGAGTCCTGGGTGTTTCGGGAAGCTTTCTTT.

The CDR3 bases are TGCGCCAGCAGCGCAATACAGGGCGTGGGTTCCGGGGAGCTGTTTTTT. Translation gives CASSAIQGVGSGELFF. The rearrangement joins TRBV5-1 to TRBJ2-2, with TRBD1 as a possible D gene (6 bases). V was pared by 4 bases and J by 6 bases, with 19 bases between. CDR1 is SGHRS and CDR2 is YFSETQ in the germline V gene. The CDR3 is 16 residues long. Full variable domain (rest looked up from reference TRBV5-1 and TRBJ2-2): KAGVTQTPRYLIKTRGQQVTLSCSPISGHRSVSWYQQTPGQGLQFLFEYFSETQRNKGNFPGRFSGRQFSNSRSEMNVSTLELGDSALYLCASSAIQGVGSGELFFGEGSRLTVL.

The chain combines TRBV19 with TRBJ2-1; D is perhaps TRBD1 or TRBD2 (5 bases each). The V gene's germline CDR1 is LNHDA and CDR2 SQIVND (reference sequence). The CDR3 contains 13 residues. Trimming shortened V by 2 bases and J by 10 bases, and 12 bases separated the two germline ends. CDR3 amino acids: CASSISRGGEQFF. CDR3 coding DNA: TGTGCCAGTAGTATATCCCGGGGCGGCGAGCAGTTCTTC.

V and J are TRBV4-1 and TRBJ2-7; the D is unclear. The length of the CDR3 is 14 residues. Per germline, CDR1 MGHRA and CDR2 YSYEKL. The V and J ends lost 7 bases and 0 bases respectively, with 13 bases between them. The DNA for the CDR3 is TGCGCCAGCACCCCGACTCCGTTCTCCTACGAGCAGTACTTC. Translating it yields CASTPTPFSYEQYF.

This clone came up a few times. This rearrangement joins TRBV6-1 to TRBJ1-5, with 8 bases identical to TRBD1. Losses at the gene ends were 3 bases for V and 7 bases for J; bases not matched to a gene: 8. CDR1 is MNHNS and CDR2 is SASEGT in the germline V gene. This CDR3 region has 15 residues. This CDR3 reads CASSDGQGGVQPQHF. The CDR3 DNA is TGTGCCAGCAGTGATGGACAGGGAGGGGTCCAGCCCCAGCATTTT.

The V gene is TRBV9, the J gene TRBJ2-2, with 7 bases fitting TRBD2. The CDR3 extends over 15 amino acids. The germline V gene has CDR1 SGDLS and CDR2 YYNGEE. The V segment lost 6 bases and the J segment 2 bases; nucleotides outside the gene matches: 7. The DNA for the CDR3 is TGTGCCAGCAAGCCGGGGACTACTAACACCGGGGAGCTGTTTTTT. It specifies CASKPGTTNTGELFF. Variable domain in full (rest from reference TRBV9 and TRBJ2-2): DSGVTQTPKHLITATGQRVTLRCSPRSGDLSVYWYQQSLDQGLQFLIQYYNGEERAKGNILERFSAQQFPDLHSELNLSSLELGDSALYFCASKPGTTNTGELFFGEGSRLTVL.

This chain connects TRBV11-1 to TRBJ1-6; D unclear. CDR3 length: 14 amino acids. Germline V gene data show CDR1 as SGHAT and CDR2 as FQDESV (reference sequence). Trimming took 5 bases from V and 10 from J, leaving 15 bases between them. This chain's CDR3 is CASSLQAGRSPLHF. CDR3 DNA sequence: TGTGCCAGCAGCCTTCAGGCCGGTCGGTCACCCCTCCACTTT.

This clone was picked up a small number of times. The rearrangement links TRBV25-1 to TRBJ1-2; D unresolved. V shed 3 bases and J shed 8 bases, with 10 bases lying between them. The CDR3 has 12 residues. CDR1 is MGHDK, CDR2 SYGVNS, per germline. Here the CDR3 reads CASSDGLGGYTF. CDR3 nucleotides: TGTGCCAGCAGTGACGGACTTGGGGGCTACACCTTC.

This chain links TRBV2 with TRBJ1-4; TRBD1 is a possible D gene (6 bases). The V gene lost 6 bases and the J gene lost 8 bases, with 13 bases spanning the gap. Germline V gene sequence: CDR1 SNHLY, CDR2 FYNNEI. This CDR3 spans 13 amino acids. The chain's CDR3 is CASRNRVREKLFF. CDR3 sequence (DNA): TGTGCCAGCAGAAACAGGGTTCGCGAAAAACTGTTTTTT.

J is TRBJ1-2 and V is TRBV5-1; no clear D gene. The V gene lost 1 base and the J gene lost 8 bases, with 15 bases spanning the gap. CDR1 and CDR2 (germline): SGHRS, YFSETQ. The CDR3 is 14 amino acids. The CDR3 DNA follows: TGCGCCAGCAGCTTGACTACTCTATCAGGAGGCTACACCTTC. It encodes CASSLTTLSGGYTF.

The chain carries TRBV5-1 and TRBJ2-1, with TRBD2 matching 8 bases. CDR1 and CDR2 from the germline V gene are SGHRS and YFSETQ. Losses at the gene ends were 1 base for V and 0 bases for J; bases not matched to a gene: 3. This CDR3 region has 16 residues. CDR3 nucleotide sequence: TGCGCCAGCAGCTTGACTAGCGGAAGCTCCTACAATGAGCAGTTCTTC. Translation gives CASSLTSGSSYNEQFF. The full variable domain, with the rest looked up from reference TRBV5-1 and TRBJ2-1, is KAGVTQTPRYLIKTRGQQVTLSCSPISGHRSVSWYQQTPGQGLQFLFEYFSETQRNKGNFPGRFSGRQFSNSRSEMNVSTLELGDSALYLCASSLTSGSSYNEQFFGPGTRLTVL.

This clone was counted a few times. The rearrangement links TRBV6-5 to TRBJ2-5; a weak D match, TRBD2 (5 bases). The CDR3 runs to 12 residues. V lost 6 bases and J lost 1, with 6 bases in between. The germline gives CDR1 MNHEY, CDR2 SVGAGI. The CDR3 DNA reads as TGTGCCAGCAGGGGGAGCCAAGAGACCCAGTACTTC. It encodes CASRGSQETQYF.

The CDR3 loop is CAFSRDRGYNEQFF. Here the CDR3 DNA reads TGTGCCTTCTCCCGGGACAGGGGGTACAATGAGCAGTTCTTC. The chain couples TRBV30 to TRBJ2-1; 11 nucleotides agree with TRBD1. The germline V gene has CDR1 GTSNPN and CDR2 SVGIG (reference sequence). The length of the CDR3 is 14 residues. V was clipped by 7 bases and J by 4 bases; unmatched bases: 6.